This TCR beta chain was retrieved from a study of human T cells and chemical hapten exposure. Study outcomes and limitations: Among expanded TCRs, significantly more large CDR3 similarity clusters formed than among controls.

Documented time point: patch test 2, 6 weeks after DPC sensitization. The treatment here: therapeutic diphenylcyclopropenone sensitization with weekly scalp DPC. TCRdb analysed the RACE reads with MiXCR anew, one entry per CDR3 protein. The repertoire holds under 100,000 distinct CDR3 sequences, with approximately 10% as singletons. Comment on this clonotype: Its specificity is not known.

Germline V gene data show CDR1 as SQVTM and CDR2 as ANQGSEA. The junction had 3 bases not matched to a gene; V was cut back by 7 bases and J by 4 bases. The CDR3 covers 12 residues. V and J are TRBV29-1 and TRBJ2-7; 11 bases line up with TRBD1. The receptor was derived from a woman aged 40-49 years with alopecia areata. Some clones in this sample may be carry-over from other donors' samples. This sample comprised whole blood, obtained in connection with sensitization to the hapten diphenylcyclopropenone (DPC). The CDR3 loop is CSGGDRGYEQYF. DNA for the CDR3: TGCAGCGGCGGGGACAGGGGGTACGAGCAGTACTTC.